This note documents a single TCR beta chain sequence. The antigen is not known. The data were taken from a study of cytomegalovirus exposure and HLA in healthy donors. The germline V gene encodes CDR1 SGHVS and CDR2 FNYEAQ. The J segment lost 1 base and the V segment lost 5 bases, leaving 8 bases of the junction unmatched. CDR3 length equals 16 residues. PCR primers comprised 60 Vbeta and 13 Jbeta primers. TCRdb's copy holds only in-frame clones and misses some; the assay was immunoSEQ multiplex PCR. Here the sample spans 220,000 or so clones, 70% to 80% being singletons. The study, taken as a whole, reports: The majority of TCR sequences were rare, yet some public TCRs appeared in many donors. A later analysis linked a missense DCLRE1C variant to TCR beta V- and J-gene trimming. An assumption of roughly uniform sequencing depth across donors underlay the presence/absence analyses. The study carried out a later analysis of TCR beta sequences. It associated around 17,000 of them with specific HLA alleles at a false discovery rate of 0.05.

Specimen: PBMCs. This chain connects TRBV7-6 to TRBJ2-1; 7 bases align to TRBD2. The receptor was derived from a male donor in good health and CMV-seronegative. CDR3: CASSPLTSSSYNEQFF. CDR3 in DNA: TGTGCCAGCAGCCCCTTGACTAGCTCGTCCTACAATGAGCAGTTCTTC.